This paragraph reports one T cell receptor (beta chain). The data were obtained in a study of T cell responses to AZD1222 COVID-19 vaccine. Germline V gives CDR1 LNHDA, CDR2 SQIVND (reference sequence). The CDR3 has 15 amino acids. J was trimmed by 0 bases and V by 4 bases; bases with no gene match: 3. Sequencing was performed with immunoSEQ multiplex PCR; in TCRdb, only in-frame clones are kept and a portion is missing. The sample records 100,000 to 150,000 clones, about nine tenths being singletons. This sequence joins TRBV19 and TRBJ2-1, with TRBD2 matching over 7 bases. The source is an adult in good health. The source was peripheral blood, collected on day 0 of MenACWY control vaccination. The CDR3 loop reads CASSTWEGSYNEQFF. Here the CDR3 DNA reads TGTGCCAGTAGTACCTGGGAGGGCTCCTACAATGAGCAGTTCTTC.